This T cell receptor beta chain was profiled in a study of Graves' ophthalmopathy and Graves' hyperthyroidism. General study points: Forecasting of ophthalmopathy progression by the model achieved 60% to 71% sensitivity and roughly 72% specificity.

Researchers took RNA transcripts and amplified TCR beta CDR3 regions from them. Scientists carried out first-round RT-PCR using HTBI primers and then a second-round multiplex PCR. TCRdb re-analysed the multiplex PCR reads in MiXCR, keeping a single row per CDR3 protein. The sample includes about 420,000 distinct CDR3 sequences, under 25% of them seen just once. The V gene's germline CDR1 is SGHAT and CDR2 FQNNGV. CDR3 size: 15 residues. V was trimmed by 5 bases and J by 5 bases, leaving 19 bases between them. This clonotype was seen repeatedly, ten times or more. Antigen: not known. Newly diagnosed hyperthyroidism donors, aged 18 to 65, duration under 2 months. Orbital computed tomography, together with clinical symptoms, serum thyroxine, TRAb and thyroid ultrasound, was used for diagnosis.

This TCR came from a woman aged 18-29 years with stable Graves' hyperthyroidism. Sequenced input: peripheral blood. The rearrangement joins TRBV11-2 to TRBJ2-7; weak D call: TRBD1 (6 bases). The CDR3 nucleotides are TGTGCCAGCAGCCGTCCAGGGGTTTTACGCAACGAGCAGTACTTC. Translation gives CASSRPGVLRNEQYF.